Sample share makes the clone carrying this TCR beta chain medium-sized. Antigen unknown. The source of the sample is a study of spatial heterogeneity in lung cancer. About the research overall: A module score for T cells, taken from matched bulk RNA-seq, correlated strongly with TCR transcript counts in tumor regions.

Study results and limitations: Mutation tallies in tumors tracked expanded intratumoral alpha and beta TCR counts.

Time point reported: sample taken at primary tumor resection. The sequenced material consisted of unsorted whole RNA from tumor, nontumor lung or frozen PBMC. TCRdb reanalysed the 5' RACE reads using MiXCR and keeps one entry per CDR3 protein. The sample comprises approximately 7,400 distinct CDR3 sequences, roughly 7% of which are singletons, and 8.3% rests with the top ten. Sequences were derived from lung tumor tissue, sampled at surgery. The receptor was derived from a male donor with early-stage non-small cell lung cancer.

CDR3 nucleotides: TGTGCCAGCAGCCAAGATCAGGGCAGGGCGATCTACGAGCAGTACTTC. Amino acid sequence: CASSQDQGRAIYEQYF. This chain uses TRBV4-2 with TRBJ2-7; possible D gene TRBD1, 5 bases. Germline CDR1 LGHNA, CDR2 YNFKEQ. This CDR3 spans 16 amino acids. Trimming took off 0 bases at V and 3 bases at J, with 15 bases between the two ends.